One and the same sample provided the 10 T cell receptor beta chains below, sequenced in a study of T cells in Graves' hyperthyroidism and ophthalmopathy. The source material, RNA transcripts, was used to amplify TCR beta CDR3 regions. With the HTBI primer set, the TCR CDR3 went through a first round of RT-PCR. TCRdb used MiXCR to reprocess the multiplex PCR reads, holding one entry per CDR3 protein. The sample records about 480,000 distinct CDR3 sequences, roughly an eighth being singletons. The specimen was blood. These TCRs come from a woman under 30 with Graves' hyperthyroidism.

This clonotype occurred a few times. A much larger clone lies one base from this, so it may be a read error. This is likely a read error, given that the CDR3 carries no conserved phenylalanine or tryptophan at its end. The chain carries TRBV3-1 and TRBJ1-1; TRBD1 matches at 7 bases. CDR3 length: 15 amino acids. V lost 6 bases to trimming and J lost 0 bases; unmatched junction nucleotides: 7. The germline CDR1 and CDR2 sequences are LGHDT and YNNKEL (reference sequence). CDR3 nucleotide sequence: TGTGCCAGCAGACTAGGGGGCCGGGTGAACACTGAAGCTTTCTCT. Translating it yields CASRLGGRVNTEAFS.

The sample holds many counts of this clonotype. The gene calls are TRBV6-1 and TRBJ1-2; D gene ambiguous. The CDR3 sequence is 13 residues long. Trimming shortened V by 6 bases and J by 3 bases, and 11 bases separated the two germline ends. Germline CDR1 reads MNHNS; CDR2 reads SASEGT. CDR3 residues: CASRSDGDYGYTF. The DNA for the CDR3 is TGTGCCAGCAGATCTGACGGTGACTATGGCTACACCTTC.

A few counts support this clonotype. The V and J genes are TRBV2 and TRBJ2-7, with D possibly TRBD1 on 5 matching bases. This CDR3 comprises 14 residues. V was shortened by 7 bases and J by 2 bases, with 15 bases between the two germline ends. Germline V lookup: CDR1 SNHLY, CDR2 FYNNEI. This chain's CDR3 is CASTRARETYEQYF. The CDR3 nucleotides are TGTGCCAGCACCAGGGCTCGAGAGACCTACGAGCAGTACTTC.

At least ten counts were recorded for this clonotype. The CDR3: CASSGFGYEQYF. CDR3 DNA: TGTGCCAGCAGCGGATTCGGCTACGAGCAGTACTTC. The chain employs TRBV12-3 or TRBV12-4 and TRBJ2-7; D remains ambiguous. This CDR3 comprises 12 residues. Trimming pared 6 bases from V and 3 bases from J, leaving 9 bases between.

At least ten counts were recorded for this clonotype. The chain carries TRBV11-1 and TRBJ2-7; 7 positions agree with TRBD2. The J segment lost 1 base and the V segment lost 1 base, leaving 4 bases of the junction unmatched. Looked up from germline, CDR1 is SGHAT and CDR2 is FQDESV (reference sequence). CDR3 length equals 15 residues. The CDR3, as DNA: TGTGCCAGCAGCTTAGGCGGGAGCCCTTCCTACGAGCAGTACGTC. Protein: CASSLGGSPSYEQYV.

This clonotype has a handful of counts. One junction end does not reproduce the germline sequence, and a read error may be involved. The V gene is TRBV6-1, the J gene TRBJ2-5; perhaps D is TRBD1 or TRBD2 (5 bases each). CDR3 length: 10 amino acids. CDR1 MNHNS and CDR2 SASEGT come from the germline V gene. DNA of the CDR3: TGTGCCAGCCGAGGCCGGGACCCCGTCTTC. It specifies CASRGRDPVF.

This clonotype was recorded many times. V usage is TRBV18 and J usage is TRBJ1-3; D gene ambiguous. Germline loops: CDR1 KGHSH, CDR2 LQKENI. The V and J ends lost 2 bases and 1 base respectively, with 6 bases between them. This CDR3 has 14 amino acids. CDR3 in amino acids: CASSPKRSGNTIYF. As DNA, the CDR3 is TGTGCCAGCTCACCAAAGAGGTCTGGAAACACCATATATTTT.

This chain connects TRBV9 to TRBJ2-2, with D possibly TRBD2 on 6 matching bases. Trimming cost V 3 bases and J 6 bases, with 12 bases left between them. Per the germline V gene, CDR1 is SGDLS and CDR2 is YYNGEE. The CDR3 is 14 residues long. The CDR3 loop is CASSGGTLSGELFF. The CDR3 nucleotides are TGTGCCAGCAGCGGAGGGACTTTGTCCGGGGAGCTGTTTTTT.

This clonotype was counted many times. The chain couples TRBV24-1 to TRBJ2-1; 8 bases line up with TRBD1. In germline, CDR1 is KGHDR, CDR2 SFDVKD. The CDR3 sequence is 16 residues long. The junction had 8 bases not matched to a gene; V was cut back by 7 bases and J by 1 base. CDR3: CATSQGAAESYNEQFF. CDR3 in DNA: TGTGCCACCAGCCAGGGGGCAGCCGAATCCTACAATGAGCAGTTCTTC.

This clonotype was observed at least ten times. The chain joins TRBV20-1 to TRBJ2-5; D uncertain. The germline V and J ends were trimmed by 8 bases and 2 bases, with 9 bases remaining between them. The CDR3 has 11 residues. Per germline, CDR1 DFQATT and CDR2 SNEGSKA (reference sequence). CDR3 sequence reads: CSTDQQETQYF. CDR3 coding DNA: TGCAGTACAGACCAGCAAGAGACCCAGTACTTC.